These T cell receptor beta chains were read from a single sample in a study of cytomegalovirus exposure and HLA in healthy donors. Clones were sequenced by immunoSEQ multiplex PCR, and TCRdb holds only the in-frame ones, with some missing. The data show over 150,000 clones, around 63% seen once. Specimen: PBMCs. These receptors all stem from a woman aged 18-29 years in good health and CMV-seropositive. Each CDR3 is given with its conserved first and last residue. Each record gives: clone size, V gene, D gene, J gene, CDR3 DNA, CDR3 protein. D genes are given only for firm matches. Expanded clones get a size class; other rows say once, few or many, or leave the size out.

-,TRBV6-1,-,TRBJ1-1,TGTGCCAGCAGCATGACAGGGAACACTGAAGCTTTCTTT,CASSMTGNTEAFF
-,TRBV6-1,-,TRBJ2-7,TGTGCCAGCAGTGCTCAGAGCGGGCGCCGCGAGCAGTACTTC,CASSAQSGRREQYF
-,TRBV5-4,-,TRBJ2-2,TGTGCCAGCAGCTTACGGGGGTCCTTGAACACCGGGGAGCTGTTTTTT,CASSLRGSLNTGELFF
-,TRBV30,-,TRBJ1-1,TGTGCCTGGAGCAGATACATGAACACTGAAGCTTTCTTT,CAWSRYMNTEAFF
-,TRBV6-1,-,TRBJ2-1,TGTGCCAGCAGTGAAGATACAAATGAGCAGTTCTTC,CASSEDTNEQFF
-,TRBV5-5,TRBD1,TRBJ1-5,TGTGCCAGCAGCTCCATGGGGCAGGGGGTCTATCAGCCCCAGCATTTT,CASSSMGQGVYQPQHF
-,TRBV4-1,-,TRBJ1-5,TGCGCCAGCAGCCAGCAAGGCGGTCAGCCCCAGCATTTT,CASSQQGGQPQHF
few,TRBV5-1,TRBD1,TRBJ2-7,TGCGCCAGCAGCCCACAGGGGGCTTATGAGCAGTACTTC,CASSPQGAYEQYF
-,TRBV18,-,TRBJ2-2,TGTGCCAGCTCACCAACCGCAGGGGCGAGCACCGGGGAGCTGTTTTTT,CASSPTAGASTGELFF
-,TRBV5-1,-,TRBJ2-3,TGCGCCAGCAGCTTGAACGCGGGATCCGGATCCAGCACAGATACGCAGTATTTT,CASSLNAGSGSSTDTQYF
-,TRBV5-1,TRBD1,TRBJ2-5,TGCGCCAGCGGTCCCGGGACAGTTCTGAAAGAGACCCAGTACTTC,CASGPGTVLKETQYF
few,TRBV7-2,TRBD1,TRBJ2-5,TGTGCCAGCAGCTCAGCCAGGGGGCGCGTAGAGACCCAGTACTTC,CASSSARGRVETQYF